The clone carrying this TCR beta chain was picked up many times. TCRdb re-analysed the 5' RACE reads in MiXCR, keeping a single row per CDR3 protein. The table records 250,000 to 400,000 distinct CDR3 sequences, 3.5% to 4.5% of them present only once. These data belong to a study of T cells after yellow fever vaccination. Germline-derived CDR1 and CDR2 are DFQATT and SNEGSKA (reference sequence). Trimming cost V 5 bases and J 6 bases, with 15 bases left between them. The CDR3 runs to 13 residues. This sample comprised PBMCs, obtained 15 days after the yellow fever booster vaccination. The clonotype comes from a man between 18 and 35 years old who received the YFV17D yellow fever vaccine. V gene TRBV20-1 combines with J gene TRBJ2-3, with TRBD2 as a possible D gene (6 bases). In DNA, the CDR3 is TGCAGTGCTGACTATGGAGGAGGGGATACGCAGTATTTT. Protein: CSADYGGGDTQYF.